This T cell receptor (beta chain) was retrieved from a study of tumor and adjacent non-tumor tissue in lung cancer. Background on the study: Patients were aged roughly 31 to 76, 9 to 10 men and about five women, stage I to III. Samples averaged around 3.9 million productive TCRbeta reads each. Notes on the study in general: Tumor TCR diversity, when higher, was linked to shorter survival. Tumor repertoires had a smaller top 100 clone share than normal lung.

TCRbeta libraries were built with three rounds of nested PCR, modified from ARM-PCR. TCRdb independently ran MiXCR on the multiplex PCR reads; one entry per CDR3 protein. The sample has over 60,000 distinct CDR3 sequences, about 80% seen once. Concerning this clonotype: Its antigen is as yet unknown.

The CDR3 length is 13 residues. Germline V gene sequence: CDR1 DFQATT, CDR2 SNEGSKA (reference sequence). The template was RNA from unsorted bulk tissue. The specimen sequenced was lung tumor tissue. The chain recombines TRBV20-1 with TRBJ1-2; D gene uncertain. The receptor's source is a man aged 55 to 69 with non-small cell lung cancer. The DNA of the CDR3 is TGCAGCGCGCCCAACCAGAACAGTCCGGGATACACCTTC. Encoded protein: CSAPNQNSPGYTF.